This passage covers 3 T cell receptor beta chains from one sample sequenced in a study of cytomegalovirus exposure and HLA in healthy donors. This PCR relied on a set of 60 Vbeta primers and 13 Jbeta primers. Using immunoSEQ multiplex PCR, the repertoire was profiled, and TCRdb retains in-frame clones only, with some absent. The sample lists approximately 140,000 clones; roughly four fifths were seen once. Sequencing was carried out using PBMCs. These receptors all stem from a man in his forties in good health and CMV-seropositive.

The rearrangement joins TRBV5-6 to TRBJ1-6; 9 bases line up with TRBD1. V was clipped by 5 bases and J by 5 bases; unmatched bases: 2. CDR3 length: 14 amino acids. Germline V lookup: CDR1 SGHDT, CDR2 YYEEEE. The CDR3 DNA follows: TGTGCCAGCAGTCGGACAGGGGATAATTCACCCCTCCACTTT. Translated, it gives CASSRTGDNSPLHF.

The chain links TRBV11-2 to TRBJ2-1, with TRBD2 matching over 9 bases. The CDR3 has 15 residues. Germline V CDR1 and CDR2: SGHAT, FQNNGV. V shed 5 bases and J 6 bases; nucleotides not matched to a gene: 8. CDR3 protein: CASSALTSGINEQFF. The CDR3 DNA follows: TGTGCCAGCAGCGCATTGACTAGCGGAATCAATGAGCAGTTCTTC.

This clone was picked up one time. The rearrangement uses TRBV4-2 and TRBJ2-1, with no clear D. V dropped 0 bases and J dropped 7 bases, with 7 bases sitting between them. The CDR3 is 13 amino acids. Germline lookup yields CDR1 LGHNA and CDR2 YNFKEQ. The CDR3 sequence is CASSQDLWNEQFF. The CDR3 DNA sequence: TGTGCCAGCAGCCAAGATCTATGGAATGAGCAGTTCTTC.